Shown below are 18 T cell receptor beta chains from a single sample sequenced in a study of tumor T cells in aggressive B-cell lymphoma. Profiling relied on immunoSEQ multiplex PCR, and the TCRdb table lists in-frame clones only, not all of them. The sample holds 8,500 to 14,000 clones, approximately 91% seen once. Sequencing was carried out using tumor tissue. Receptors originate from an adult with diffuse large B cell lymphoma.

V and J are TRBV19 and TRBJ2-1; TRBD2 matches 11 bases. V trimming: 3 bases; J trimming: 6 bases; junction bases outside the gene matches: 7. This CDR3 contains 16 residues. Germline V gene lookup returns CDR1 LNHDA and CDR2 SQIVND (reference sequence). CDR3 protein: CASSILAGGPGNEQFF. In DNA form, the CDR3 reads TGTGCCAGTAGTATCTTAGCGGGAGGGCCGGGCAATGAGCAGTTCTTC.

The chain employs TRBV11-2 and TRBJ2-5, with 7 bases aligning to TRBD1. The end of the DNA aligns better with TRBJ2-7, so the J call may be wrong. CDR3 size: 15 residues. Germline values: CDR1 SGHAT, CDR2 FQNNGV. The CDR3: CASSPDPGTDYEQYF. The CDR3 nucleotides read TGTGCCAGCAGCCCAGACCCCGGGACAGATTACGAGCAGTACTTC.

The J gene is TRBJ1-5, the V gene TRBV4-1; 10 bases agree with TRBD1. After removal of 2 bases from V and 2 bases from J, the junction contained 3 bases not matched to a gene. CDR3 size: 16 residues. The germline V gene has CDR1 MGHRA and CDR2 YSYEKL. The CDR3: CASSQPTGGGNQPQHF. The CDR3 DNA follows: TGCGCCAGCAGCCAACCGACAGGGGGCGGCAATCAGCCCCAGCATTTT.

This chain links TRBV7-2 with TRBJ2-2, with 14 nucleotides matching TRBD2. CDR3 length: 16 residues. Losses at the gene ends were 4 bases for V and 4 bases for J; bases not matched to a gene: 2. Per the germline V gene, CDR1 is SGHTA and CDR2 is FQGNSA. Here the CDR3 reads CASSSGLAGATGELFF. For the CDR3, the DNA is TGTGCCAGCAGCTCGGGACTAGCGGGAGCCACCGGGGAGCTGTTTTTT.

The chain combines TRBV10-3 with TRBJ2-2; 9 positions agree with TRBD1. V lost 4 bases, J lost 1 base, and 4 bases stayed unmatched. Germline CDR1 and CDR2: ENHRY and SYGVKD. There are 16 residues in the CDR3. CDR3 nucleotides: TGTGCCATCAGTGCAGGGACAGGGCTGAACACCGGGGAGCTGTTTTTT. Translating it yields CAISAGTGLNTGELFF.

This chain links TRBV28 with TRBJ2-7; 9 nucleotides line up with TRBD1. Per germline, CDR1 MDHEN and CDR2 SYDVKM. V dropped 5 bases and J dropped 5; count of bases not matched to a gene: 10. The CDR3 has 15 amino acids. The CDR3 spells CASSTQGQGQDEQYF. DNA for the CDR3: TGTGCCAGCAGTACCCAGGGACAGGGACAGGACGAGCAGTACTTC.

The chain employs TRBV2 and TRBJ2-7; 11 bases match TRBD2. V lost 3 bases, J lost 2 bases, and 3 bases stayed unmatched. The germline CDR1 and CDR2 sequences are SNHLY and FYNNEI. The CDR3 is made up of 15 amino acids. The CDR3 protein is CASSELAGGTYEQYF. In nucleotides, the CDR3 is TGTGCCAGCAGTGAGCTAGCGGGAGGTACCTACGAGCAGTACTTC.

The chain uses TRBV14 and TRBJ2-7, with 7 bases that match TRBD1. The CDR3 is 13 residues long. Germline CDR1 and CDR2: SGHDN and FVKESK. V was clipped by 8 bases and J by 6 bases; unmatched bases: 10. Written as DNA, the CDR3 is TGTGCCAGCGACCAGAGGGGGCTGGGCGAGCAGTACTTC. Translated, it gives CASDQRGLGEQYF.

The rearrangement uses TRBV6-4 and TRBJ2-1; 9 bases fit TRBD2. The CDR3 spans 19 residues. V lost 0 bases to trimming and J lost 0 bases; unmatched junction nucleotides: 9. CDR1 and CDR2 from the germline V gene are MRHNA and SNTAGT. The CDR3, as DNA: TGTGCCAGCAGTGACTCCCACTATAGCGGGAGTACCTCCTACAATGAGCAGTTCTTC. This codes for CASSDSHYSGSTSYNEQFF.

This chain joins TRBV4-2 and TRBJ2-2, with 8 bases lining up with TRBD2. The germline gives CDR1 LGHNA, CDR2 YNFKEQ. The junction had 9 bases not matched to a gene; V was cut back by 3 bases and J by 6 bases. The CDR3 contains 16 residues. The CDR3, as DNA: TGTGCCAGCAGCCAGACCATAGCGGGATTCCCCGGGGAGCTGTTTTTT. This gives the protein CASSQTIAGFPGELFF.

The gene calls are TRBV7-9 and TRBJ2-1, with TRBD2 identical over 14 bases. The CDR3 extends over 15 amino acids. The germline gives CDR1 SEHNR, CDR2 FQNEAQ (reference sequence). The ends lost 5 bases at V and 8 bases at J; junction bases unmatched: 5. Written as DNA, the CDR3 is TGTGCCAGCAGCCAGACTAGCGGGAGGGTGCATGAGCAGTTCTTC. Residues: CASSQTSGRVHEQFF.

The chain uses TRBV10-3 and TRBJ2-3, with 9 bases fitting TRBD1. This CDR3 is 15 amino acids long. Trimming at V came to 6 bases and at J to 5 bases, leaving 9 bases not matched to a gene. Germline V CDR1 and CDR2: ENHRY, SYGVKD. The CDR3 sequence: CAISGRDRAQDTQYF. DNA for the CDR3: TGTGCCATCAGCGGGCGGGACAGGGCCCAAGATACGCAGTATTTT.

V and J are TRBV19 and TRBJ2-3; perhaps TRBD1 as D (6 bases). The CDR3 totals 15 residues. V lost 2 bases, J lost 4 bases, and 13 bases lay in between. Germline V CDR1 and CDR2: LNHDA, SQIVND (reference sequence). Written as DNA, the CDR3 is TGTGCCAGTAGTATAAGAGGGGGAACCGCAGATACGCAGTATTTT. Its protein is CASSIRGGTADTQYF.

The CDR3 sequence: CASSTQSGLAGAYEQYF. In DNA, the CDR3 is TGTGCCAGCAGCACACAAAGCGGACTAGCGGGAGCCTACGAGCAGTACTTC. This sequence joins TRBV7-2 and TRBJ2-7; 13 nucleotides line up with TRBD2. This CDR3 comprises 17 residues. V lost 5 bases and J lost 2; bases outside the gene matches: 9. The germline CDR1 and CDR2 sequences are SGHTA and FQGNSA.

The V and J genes are TRBV5-6 and TRBJ2-7; 7 nucleotides line up with TRBD1. CDR3 length: 13 amino acids. Trimming removed 3 bases from V and 7 bases from J; junction bases left unmatched: 7. Germline V gene lookup returns CDR1 SGHDT and CDR2 YYEEEE. CDR3 coding DNA: TGTGCCAGCAGCTCGAGGGGGCGTTGGGAGCAGTACTTC. Translation: CASSSRGRWEQYF. Based on the CDR3 plus reference TRBV5-6 and TRBJ2-7, the full variable domain is DAGVTQSPTHLIKTRGQQVTLRCSPKSGHDTVSWYQQALGQGPQFIFQYYEEEERQRGNFPDRFSGHQFPNYSSELNVNALLLGDSALYLCASSSRGRWEQYFGPGTRLTVT.

The V and J genes are TRBV20-1 and TRBJ2-7, with D tentatively TRBD2 (6 bases). From germline, CDR1 is DFQATT and CDR2 SNEGSKA (reference sequence). The V gene lost 6 bases and the J gene lost 4 bases, with 10 bases spanning the gap. CDR3 length: 11 residues. The CDR3 DNA reads TGCAGTGCCCCCCGGGGGTACGAGCAGTACTTC. Translating it yields CSAPRGYEQYF.

The chain recombines TRBV28 with TRBJ1-2; D is perhaps TRBD1 (5 bases). Trimming removed 1 base at V and 8 bases at J, with 14 bases between. Looked up from germline, CDR1 is MDHEN and CDR2 is SYDVKM. The CDR3 spans 14 residues. The CDR3 loop is CASSLSPRVGGYTF. The DNA of the CDR3 is TGTGCCAGCAGTTTATCTCCCAGGGTGGGAGGCTACACCTTC.

This clone was observed once. The V call is TRBV6-6, the J call TRBJ2-7; perhaps TRBD1 as D (5 bases). The germline gives CDR1 MNHNY, CDR2 SVGAGI (reference sequence). The CDR3 totals 13 residues. Trimming shortened V by 2 bases and J by 2 bases, and 7 bases separated the two germline ends. The CDR3 sequence: CASSYARAYEQYF. DNA of the CDR3: TGTGCCAGCAGTTACGCCAGGGCCTACGAGCAGTACTTC.